This passage covers 3 T cell receptor beta chains from one sample sequenced in a study of T cells in Graves' hyperthyroidism and ophthalmopathy. The source material, RNA transcripts, was used to amplify TCR beta CDR3 regions. When the TCR CDR3 underwent first-round RT-PCR, the HTBI primer set was used. TCRdb re-analysed the multiplex PCR reads in MiXCR, keeping a single row per CDR3 protein. The data contain 350,000 or so distinct CDR3 sequences, roughly 20% of them seen just once; the ten biggest clones take up around 15%. The sample consisted of blood. These receptors all come from a woman in her forties with Graves' ophthalmopathy.

V usage is TRBV6-2 or TRBV6-3 and J usage is TRBJ1-2, with D perhaps TRBD1 (6 bases). V was clipped by 0 bases and J by 0 bases, with 17 bases between them. This CDR3 comprises 18 residues. Germline CDR1 is MNHEY and CDR2 is SVGEGT. CDR3 region: CASSYSTVRTATNYGYTF. For the CDR3, the DNA is TGTGCCAGCAGTTACTCGACCGTACGGACAGCTACTAACTATGGCTACACCTTC.

This sequence joins TRBV9 and TRBJ2-7; D gene uncertain. The assigned J gene may be wrong: the sequence end matches TRBJ2-1 better. From germline, CDR1 is SGDLS and CDR2 YYNGEE. This CDR3 contains 15 residues. The CDR3 spells CASSVAIADSYEQFF. The DNA of the CDR3 is TGTGCCAGCAGCGTAGCTATCGCCGACTCCTACGAGCAGTTCTTC.

This clonotype was detected ten times or more. J is TRBJ2-7 and V is TRBV11-2, with D possibly TRBD2 on 5 matching bases. Trimming pared 5 bases from V and 5 bases from J, leaving 10 bases between. This CDR3 comprises 12 residues. Germline V lookup: CDR1 SGHAT, CDR2 FQNNGV. CDR3 sequence (DNA): TGTGCCAGCAGCCCCATCGGGAACGAGCAGTACTTC. Protein product: CASSPIGNEQYF.